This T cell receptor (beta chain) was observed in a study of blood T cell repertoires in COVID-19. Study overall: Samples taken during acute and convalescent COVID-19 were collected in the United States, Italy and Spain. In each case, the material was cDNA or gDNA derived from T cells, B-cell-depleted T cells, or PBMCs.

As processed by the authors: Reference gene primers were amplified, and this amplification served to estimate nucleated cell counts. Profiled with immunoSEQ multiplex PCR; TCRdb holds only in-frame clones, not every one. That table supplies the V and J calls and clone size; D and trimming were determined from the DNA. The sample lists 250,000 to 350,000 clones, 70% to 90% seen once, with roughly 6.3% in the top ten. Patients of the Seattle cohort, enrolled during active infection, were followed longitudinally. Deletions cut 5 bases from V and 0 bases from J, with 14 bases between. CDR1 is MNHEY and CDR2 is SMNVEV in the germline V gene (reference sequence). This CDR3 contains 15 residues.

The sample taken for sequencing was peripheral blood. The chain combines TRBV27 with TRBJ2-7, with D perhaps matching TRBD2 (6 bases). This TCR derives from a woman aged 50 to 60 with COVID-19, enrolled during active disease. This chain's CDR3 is CASSLTGLNSYEQYF. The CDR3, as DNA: TGTGCCAGCAGTCTTACGGGACTCAACTCCTACGAGCAGTACTTC.